The next 22 T cell receptor beta chains were all read from a single sample in a study of human T cells and chemical hapten exposure. TCRdb reanalysed the RACE reads using MiXCR and keeps one entry per CDR3 protein. The table lists 300,000 to 400,000 distinct CDR3 sequences, around 7% of them singletons. As to time point: patch test 1, 2 weeks after DPC sensitization. Treatment noted: therapeutic diphenylcyclopropenone sensitization with weekly scalp DPC. The sample in question was whole blood, obtained in connection with sensitization to the hapten diphenylcyclopropenone (DPC). The receptors here all came from a woman under 30 with alopecia areata. Some clones in this sample may be carry-over from other donors' samples.

To note about this clonotype: The DNA is left out, because the CDR3 cannot be placed on it with certainty; the CDR3 is given as TCRdb lists it. The rearrangement joins TRBV2 to TRBJ1-2; the DNA was not compared with TRBD1, the D call given in the table. Germline CDR1 reads SNHLY; CDR2 reads FYNNEI. Including both end residues, the CDR3 is 14 amino acids long. The CDR3 loop is CASSEVGQGSPSTF.

This clonotype was seen a few times. The gene calls are TRBV21-1 and TRBJ2-7. TRBV21-1 constitutes a pseudogene. There are 15 residues in the CDR3. CDR3 in DNA: TGTGCCAGCAGTAAACATTGGGAACAGACCTACGAGCAGTACTTC. It encodes CASSKHWEQTYEQYF.

V usage is TRBV6-1 and J usage is TRBJ1-1; no clear D. V was pared by 7 bases and J by 1 base, with 16 bases between. The germline V gene has CDR1 MNHNS and CDR2 SASEGT. This CDR3 has 15 amino acids. This chain's CDR3 is CASTFMTASNTEAFF. Here the CDR3 DNA reads TGTGCCAGCACCTTTATGACGGCTTCGAACACTGAAGCTTTCTTT.

This clonotype was found many times. The V gene is TRBV20-1, the J gene TRBJ1-2; no clear D gene. CDR3 size: 14 residues. From germline, CDR1 is DFQATT and CDR2 SNEGSKA (reference sequence). V gave up 1 base and J gave up 4 bases, with 13 bases separating them. The DNA for the CDR3 is TGCAGTGCTAGAGTGAGGTGGGCAGCCTATGGCTACACCTTC. Translation gives CSARVRWAAYGYTF.

The rearrangement uses TRBV15 and TRBJ2-3; TRBD2 matches 12 bases. The CDR3 has 18 residues. With 0 bases clipped from V and 0 bases from J, the junction kept 4 bases outside the gene matches. Germline values: CDR1 LNHNV, CDR2 YYDKDF (reference sequence). This CDR3 reads CATSRDSGLAGSTDTQYF. In DNA, the CDR3 is TGTGCCACCAGCAGAGATTCCGGACTAGCGGGAAGCACAGATACGCAGTATTTT.

This chain uses TRBV25-1 with TRBJ1-6; D gene ambiguous. The CDR3 runs 15 residues. Deletions cut 3 bases from V and 8 bases from J, with 14 bases between. In germline, CDR1 is MGHDK, CDR2 SYGVNS. CDR3 nucleotides: TGTGCCAGCAGTGAGCCGGGCCCGTCGGATTCACCCCTCCACTTT. Protein sequence: CASSEPGPSDSPLHF.

This clonotype is judged large (0.1 to 1%). The V call is TRBV29-1, the J call TRBJ2-7, with TRBD2 matching over 7 bases. The CDR3 is 14 residues long. Trimming removed 3 bases from V and 5 bases from J; junction bases left unmatched: 10. Germline CDR1 SQVTM, CDR2 ANQGSEA. The CDR3 protein is CSVDPGGGLDEQYF. The CDR3 DNA reads TGCAGCGTTGACCCCGGGGGAGGGCTGGACGAGCAGTACTTC.

The chain is built from TRBV7-9 and TRBJ1-2; D is possibly TRBD1 (5 bases). The CDR3 is 14 residues long. Trimming took off 3 bases at V and 6 bases at J, with 14 bases between the two ends. Germline V CDR1 and CDR2: SEHNR, FQNEAQ (reference sequence). Here the CDR3 reads CASSLAGTENGYTF. The CDR3 nucleotides read TGTGCCAGCAGCTTGGCAGGGACGGAGAATGGCTACACCTTC.

This clonotype has at least ten counts. This chain connects TRBV9 to TRBJ2-3; no firm D call. The germline V gene has CDR1 SGDLS and CDR2 YYNGEE. This CDR3 comprises 14 residues. V lost 1 base and J lost 2, with 8 bases in between. CDR3 region: CASSVNSLTDTQYF. The CDR3 coding sequence is TGTGCCAGCAGCGTAAATAGCCTCACAGATACGCAGTATTTT.

The sample holds a few counts of this clonotype. CDR3 in amino acids: CATSSGGQFYEQYF. The CDR3 DNA is TGTGCCACCAGCAGTGGGGGACAGTTCTACGAGCAGTACTTC. The V call is TRBV15, the J call TRBJ2-7, with 7 bases matching TRBD1. The germline gives CDR1 LNHNV, CDR2 YYDKDF (reference sequence). J lost 3 bases, V lost 3 bases, and 5 bases had no gene match. This CDR3 spans 14 amino acids.

V is TRBV13 and J is TRBJ2-3, with TRBD1 matching over 7 bases. There are 15 residues in the CDR3. J was trimmed by 6 bases and V by 5 bases; bases with no gene match: 11. The germline V gene has CDR1 PRHDT and CDR2 FYEKMQ (reference sequence). The CDR3 DNA is TGTGCCAGCAGCCGGGACAGAGGAAATTGGGATACGCAGTATTTT. This encodes CASSRDRGNWDTQYF.

V and J are TRBV19 and TRBJ1-2, with TRBD1 matching 11 bases. The CDR3 loop spans 16 amino acids. Germline loops: CDR1 LNHDA, CDR2 SQIVND (reference sequence). V was clipped by 5 bases and J by 4 bases; unmatched bases: 9. CDR3 DNA sequence: TGTGCCAGTAGTTGGACAGGGGGCGATCTTGGCTATGGCTACACCTTC. This encodes CASSWTGGDLGYGYTF.

The table lists this clonotype with many counts. This sequence joins TRBV4-1 and TRBJ2-5, with 11 positions matching TRBD2. CDR1 and CDR2 from the germline V gene are MGHRA and YSYEKL. The CDR3 spans 15 residues. The junction had 3 bases not matched to a gene; V was cut back by 3 bases and J by 3 bases. The CDR3 coding sequence is TGCGCCAGCAGCCACCTGACTAGCGGGGAAGAGACCCAGTACTTC. Translating it yields CASSHLTSGEETQYF.

The rearrangement links TRBV5-1 to TRBJ1-1, with TRBD1 as a possible D gene (5 bases). From germline, CDR1 is SGHRS and CDR2 YFSETQ. The V and J ends lost 0 bases and 5 bases respectively, with 11 bases between them. The CDR3 has 14 residues. In nucleotides, the CDR3 is TGCGCCAGCAGCTTGGAAGGGGATGGAACTGAAGCTTTCTTT. Protein product: CASSLEGDGTEAFF.

This clonotype was found many times. The chain joins TRBV25-1 to TRBJ2-2; tentative D call: TRBD1 (5 bases). Per the germline V gene, CDR1 is MGHDK and CDR2 is SYGVNS. The V and J ends lost 6 bases and 1 base respectively, with 21 bases between them. This CDR3 region has 18 residues. CDR3 region: CASRGAGHITLNTGELFF. CDR3 DNA sequence: TGTGCCAGCAGAGGGGCAGGCCATATCACCCTGAACACCGGGGAGCTGTTTTTT.

This clonotype was seen a few times. J is TRBJ2-2 and V is TRBV6-2 or TRBV6-3, with TRBD1 matching 8 bases. Germline CDR1 reads MNHEY; CDR2 reads SVGEGT. The CDR3 spans 16 residues. Trimming removed 0 bases from V and 6 bases from J; junction bases left unmatched: 6. Here the CDR3 DNA reads TGTGCCAGCAGTTACTCAGGCAGGGGGCCTGCCGGGGAGCTGTTTTTT. This encodes CASSYSGRGPAGELFF.

This clonotype has more than one count but fewer than ten. CDR3 coding DNA: TGTGCCAGCAGTCGACAGTACTCTGGGGCCAACGTCCTGACTTTC. Its translation: CASSRQYSGANVLTF. This chain joins TRBV5-4 and TRBJ2-6, with D tentatively TRBD1 (5 bases). The CDR3 length is 15 residues. Trimming took off 5 bases at V and 0 bases at J, with 9 bases between the two ends. CDR1 and CDR2 from the germline V gene are SGHNT and YYREEE (reference sequence).

This clonotype was counted ten times or more. The chain links TRBV10-3 to TRBJ2-3; D remains unclear. Germline lookup yields CDR1 ENHRY and CDR2 SYGVKD. CDR3 length equals 12 residues. V dropped 3 bases and J dropped 1 base, with 2 bases sitting between them. In DNA, the CDR3 is TGTGCCATCAGTGACCGCACAGATACGCAGTATTTT. This gives the protein CAISDRTDTQYF.

With respect to this clonotype: Since a much larger clone is just one base distant, this may be a read error. CDR3 amino acids: CASSSGPAYEQYF. CDR3 sequence (DNA): TGTGCCAGCAGTTCCGGGCCAGCCTACGAGCAGTACTTC. The chain carries TRBV28 and TRBJ2-7; D ambiguous. CDR3 length: 13 residues. Germline V gene sequence: CDR1 MDHEN, CDR2 SYDVKM. With 4 bases removed from V and 2 bases from J, the gap between germline ends came to 9 bases.

As concerns this clonotype: The junction shows a germline mismatch at one end, possibly a read error. The chain links TRBV20-1 to TRBJ1-1; 7 bases agree with TRBD1. The germline CDR1 and CDR2 sequences are DFQATT and SNEGSKA (reference sequence). The CDR3 totals 12 residues. CDR3 DNA: TGCAGTGCTTCCACGGGGGACAGCCTGAAAAACTTT. This codes for CSASTGDSLKNF.

This clonotype was detected ten times or more. The V and J genes are TRBV6-5 and TRBJ2-7; D not resolved. The CDR3 is made up of 14 amino acids. The germline gives CDR1 MNHEY, CDR2 SVGAGI. The V gene lost 8 bases and the J gene lost 0 bases, with 14 bases spanning the gap. In DNA form, the CDR3 reads TGTGCCAGCCGTACCGATGGTTTCTCCTACGAGCAGTACTTC. Translated, it gives CASRTDGFSYEQYF.

In its sample, this clonotype was seen many times. The CDR3 bases are TGTGCCAGCAGTTTATCCGGGACAGGCGGCTACTATGGCTACACCTTC. Its protein is CASSLSGTGGYYGYTF. The chain has TRBV27 and TRBJ1-2; 8 bases agree with TRBD1. CDR1 is MNHEY and CDR2 is SMNVEV in the germline V gene (reference sequence). Germline trimming cut 0 bases from V and 3 bases from J; bases unmatched to any gene: 6. This CDR3 is built from 16 residues.